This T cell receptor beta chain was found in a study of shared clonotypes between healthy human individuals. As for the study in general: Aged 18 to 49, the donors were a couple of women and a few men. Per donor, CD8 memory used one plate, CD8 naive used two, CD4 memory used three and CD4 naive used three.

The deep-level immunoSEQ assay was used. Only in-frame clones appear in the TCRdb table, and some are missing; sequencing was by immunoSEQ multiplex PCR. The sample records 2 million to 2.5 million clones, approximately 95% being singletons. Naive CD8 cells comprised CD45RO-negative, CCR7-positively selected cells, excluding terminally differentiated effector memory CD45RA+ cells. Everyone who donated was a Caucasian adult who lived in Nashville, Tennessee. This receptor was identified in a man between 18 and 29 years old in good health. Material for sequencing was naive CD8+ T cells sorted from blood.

The CDR3 DNA is TGTGCAGATTCTAAGAGGTTAGACACCGGGGAGCTGTTTTTT. This translates into CADSKRLDTGELFF. V usage is TRBV11-2 and J usage is TRBJ2-2; D gene uncertain. This CDR3 spans 14 amino acids. The germline CDR1 and CDR2 sequences are SGHAT and FQNNGV.